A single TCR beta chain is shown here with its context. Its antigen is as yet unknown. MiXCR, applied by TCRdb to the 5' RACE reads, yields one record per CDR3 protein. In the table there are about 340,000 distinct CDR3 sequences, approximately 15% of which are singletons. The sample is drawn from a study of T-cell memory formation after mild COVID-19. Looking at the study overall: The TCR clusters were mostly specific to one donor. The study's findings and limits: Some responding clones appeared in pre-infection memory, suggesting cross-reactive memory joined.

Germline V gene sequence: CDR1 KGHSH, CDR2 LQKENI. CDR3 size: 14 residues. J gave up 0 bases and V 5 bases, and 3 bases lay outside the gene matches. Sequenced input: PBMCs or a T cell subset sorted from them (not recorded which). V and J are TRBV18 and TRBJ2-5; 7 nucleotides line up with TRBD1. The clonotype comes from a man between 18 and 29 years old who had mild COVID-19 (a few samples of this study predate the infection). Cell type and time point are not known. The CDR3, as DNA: TGTGCCAGCTCAGTGCAGGGGGACCAAGAGACCCAGTACTTC. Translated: CASSVQGDQETQYF. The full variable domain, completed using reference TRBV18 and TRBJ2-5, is NAGVMQNPRHLVRRRGQEARLRCSPMKGHSHVYWYRQLPEEGLKFMVYLQKENIIDESGMPKERFSAEFPKEGPSILRIQQVVRGDSAAYFCASSVQGDQETQYFGPGTRLLVL.